A single sample is the source of the 27 T cell receptor beta chains below, sequenced in a study of T cells in women clearing cervical HPV infection. Only in-frame clones appear in the TCRdb table, and some are missing; sequencing was by immunoSEQ multiplex PCR. Its clone listing holds about 36,000 clones. The sample taken for sequencing was blood buffy coat. The origin of the receptors is a woman between 18 and 75 years old with a cervical HPV16 infection that either progressed to CIN3+ or cleared (not recorded which).

To note about this clone: Relative to the germline gene, one junction end is altered; a read error may explain this. The read terminates 3 residues ahead of where the CDR3 ends, so the germline J gene completes it. The sample contains more than one DNA sequence encoding this CDR3. This sequence joins TRBV28 and TRBJ1-3, with D possibly matching TRBD1 (6 bases). This CDR3 has 16 residues. Germline V lookup: CDR1 MDHEN, CDR2 SYDVKM. The sequenced CDR3 bases are TGTGCCAGCAGACCCATAATAGGGGGTTCCGGAAACACT. Amino acids: CASRPIIGGSGNT. The entire CDR3 protein is CASRPIIGGSGNTIYF.

CDR3 DNA, as far as it was read: TGTGCCAGCAGCGGCGGGGGGCCCTACGAGACT. Translated: CASSGGGPYET. The full CDR3 protein is CASSGGGPYETQYF. The gene calls are TRBV5-6 and TRBJ2-4; the match to TRBD2 covers 8 bases. The CDR3 end falls 3 residues outside the read, so it is completed with the germline J gene. Germline V CDR1 and CDR2: SGHDT, YYEEEE. The length of the CDR3 is 14 residues.

Comment on this clone: Read data end 3 residues before the CDR3 end; the end is taken from the germline J gene. V gene TRBV7-8 combines with J gene TRBJ1-1; tentatively, D is TRBD1 (5 bases). CDR1 and CDR2 from the germline V gene are SGHVS and FQNEAQ. The length of the CDR3 is 13 residues. V lost 5 bases and J lost 7, with 14 bases in between. The covered CDR3 bases are TGTGCCAGCAGCATCAGGGAGTTCGGTGAA. Its translation: CASSIREFGE. From start to end, the CDR3 is CASSIREFGEAFF.

A note on this clone: Sequencing ends 3 residues short of the CDR3 end; the germline J gene provides the rest. The rearrangement links TRBV6-1 to TRBJ2-4; 8 nucleotides agree with TRBD1. Germline CDR1 and CDR2: MNHNS and SASEGT. This CDR3 region has 16 residues. The sequenced part of the CDR3 DNA is TGTGCCAGCAGTGAATTGCCTGGACAGGGAGCAGGTGGT. This gives the protein CASSELPGQGAGG. The full CDR3 is CASSELPGQGAGGQYF.

On this clone itself: The DNA ends 3 residues before the CDR3 does, and the rest of the CDR3 is filled in from the germline J gene. This chain uses TRBV6-1 with TRBJ2-4; maybe TRBD2 (5 bases). The germline CDR1 and CDR2 sequences are MNHNS and SASEGT. CDR3 length: 15 amino acids. The CDR3 spells CASSEALRAVYPQYF. Incomplete CDR3 DNA: TGTGCCAGCAGTGAAGCGCTGAGGGCTGTGTATCCT.

Regarding this clone: The read finishes 3 residues shy of the CDR3 end, and the germline J gene is used to complete it. The chain has TRBV5-1 and TRBJ2-7; TRBD1 aligns across 8 bases. V lost 1 base to trimming and J lost 0 bases; unmatched junction nucleotides: 3. In germline, CDR1 is SGHRS, CDR2 YFSETQ. The CDR3 has 15 amino acids. CDR3 protein: CASSLSGGNSYEQYF. The sequenced part of the CDR3 DNA is TGCGCCAGCAGCTTGTCAGGGGGCAACTCCTACGAG. Full variable domain (missing parts from reference TRBV5-1 and TRBJ2-7): KAGVTQTPRYLIKTRGQQVTLSCSPISGHRSVSWYQQTPGQGLQFLFEYFSETQRNKGNFPGRFSGRQFSNSRSEMNVSTLELGDSALYLCASSLSGGNSYEQYFGPGTRLTVT.

About this clone: The read comes to an end 3 residues before the CDR3 does, leaving the germline J gene to fill in the end. V usage is TRBV19 and J usage is TRBJ2-7; 9 positions agree with TRBD1. V lost 3 bases, J lost 1 base, and 1 base stayed unmatched. The CDR3 contains 14 residues. Per the germline V gene, CDR1 is LNHDA and CDR2 is SQIVND (reference sequence). CDR3 protein: CASSMDRGSYEQYF. The sequenced CDR3 bases are TGTGCCAGTAGTATGGACAGGGGTTCCTACGAG. The full variable domain, its missing parts supplied by reference TRBV19 and TRBJ2-7, is DGGITQSPKYLFRKEGQNVTLSCEQNLNHDAMYWYRQDPGQGLRLIYYSQIVNDFQKGDIAEGYSVSREKKESFPLTVTSAQKNPTAFYLCASSMDRGSYEQYFGPGTRLTVT.

A note on this clone: The read terminates 3 residues before the CDR3 end, so the remaining end is supplied by the germline J gene. The chain couples TRBV6-1 to TRBJ1-5; D might be TRBD1 (6 bases). The CDR3 extends over 16 amino acids. The germline gives CDR1 MNHNS, CDR2 SASEGT. Trimming cost V 0 bases and J 3 bases, with 12 bases left between them. The DNA read from the CDR3 is TGTGCCAGCAGTGAAGCGACAGGTTATTACAATCAGCCC. As protein: CASSEATGYYNQP. The complete CDR3 protein is CASSEATGYYNQPQHF.

On this clone: The read ends 3 residues before the CDR3 terminus; that terminus is restored from the germline J gene. Other nucleotide sequences from this sample produce the same CDR3. The rearrangement joins TRBV14 to TRBJ2-7, with TRBD1 as a possible D gene (5 bases). Trimming took off 3 bases at V and 3 bases at J, with 15 bases between the two ends. The CDR3 is made up of 15 amino acids. Germline V lookup: CDR1 SGHDN, CDR2 FVKESK. The CDR3 protein is CASSHPGQGIYEQYF. The sequenced CDR3 bases are TGTGCCAGCAGCCACCCAGGACAAGGAATCTACGAG. Looking up the rest from reference TRBV14 and TRBJ2-7 gives the full variable domain: EAGVTQFPSHSVIEKGQTVTLRCDPISGHDNLYWYRRVMGKEIKFLLHFVKESKQDESGMPNNRFLAERTGGTYSTLKVQPAELEDSGVYFCASSHPGQGIYEQYFGPGTRLTVT.

A note on this clone: The CDR3 goes on 3 residues after the read ends, and that part is filled in from the germline J gene. The chain is built from TRBV19 and TRBJ2-1, with TRBD1 matching 8 bases. Trimming cost V 3 bases and J 8 bases; bases outside gene matches: 9. Per germline, CDR1 LNHDA and CDR2 SQIVND (reference sequence). The CDR3 runs 15 residues. CDR3 bases read: TGTGCCAGTAGTATCGGACAGGGAGGTAGCGATGAG. This sequence encodes CASSIGQGGSDE. The whole CDR3 region reads CASSIGQGGSDEQFF.

As to this clone: The sequenced fragment ends 3 residues before the CDR3 boundary, so the rest is inferred from the germline J gene. The gene calls are TRBV12-5 and TRBJ1-2, with a possible D match to TRBD1 (5 bases). Trimming took off 2 bases at V and 3 bases at J, with 13 bases between the two ends. Germline CDR1 reads LGHNT; CDR2 reads FRNRAP. This CDR3 is built from 15 residues. CDR3: CASGLSSGGDYGYTF. The sequenced CDR3 bases are TGTGCTAGTGGTTTGTCGTCGGGGGGGGACTATGGC.

Details on this clone: The read gets to within 3 residues of the CDR3 end, and the germline J gene fills in the rest. This rearrangement joins TRBV7-9 to TRBJ1-2; D gene uncertain. This CDR3 region has 14 residues. Germline V gene data show CDR1 as SEHNR and CDR2 as FQNEAQ (reference sequence). The CDR3 is CASSLERSSYDYTF. CDR3 DNA, as far as it was read: TGTGCCAGCAGCTTAGAGCGGAGCTCCTACGAC.

On this clone: The DNA ends 3 residues before the CDR3 does, and the rest of the CDR3 is filled in from the germline J gene. V gene TRBV2 combines with J gene TRBJ2-1, with 13 positions matching TRBD2. This CDR3 comprises 14 residues. With 5 bases clipped from V and 9 bases from J, the junction kept 4 bases outside the gene matches. Germline assignment: CDR1 SNHLY and CDR2 FYNNEI. The sequenced part of the CDR3 DNA is TGTGCCAGCAGTCCCAGACTAGCGGGGGGTGAG. Encoded protein: CASSPRLAGGE. In full, the CDR3 reads CASSPRLAGGEQFF.

Frequency places this clone as medium-sized. CDR3: CASSLKPGLAGGFSDTQYF. The CDR3 bases that were read are TGTGCCAGCAGCTTAAAACCAGGACTAGCGGGGGGGTTCTCAGATACG. The V gene is TRBV7-3, the J gene TRBJ2-3; TRBD2 matches 15 bases. The CDR3 end is not reached by the read, which stops 3 residues before it; the germline J gene fills it in. This CDR3 comprises 19 residues. Per germline, CDR1 SGHTA and CDR2 FQGTGA. Trimming took 1 base from V and 4 from J; bases not matched to a gene: 9.

In the case of this clone: The CDR3 extends 3 residues past the end of the read, so its final part is completed from the germline J gene. The rearrangement uses TRBV18 and TRBJ2-2; TRBD1 agrees at 8 bases. Per germline, CDR1 KGHSH and CDR2 LQKENI. The CDR3 is 18 amino acids. The CDR3 reads CASSPPTGGPSGANVLFF. The part of the CDR3 DNA that was read is TGTGCCAGCTCACCACCCACAGGGGGTCCCTCTGGGGCCAACGTG.

On this clone: The sequenced fragment ends 3 residues before the CDR3 boundary, so the rest is inferred from the germline J gene. The chain couples TRBV10-1 to TRBJ2-3; 14 bases align to TRBD2. With 7 bases clipped from V and 2 bases from J, the junction kept 14 bases outside the gene matches. The CDR3 extends over 19 amino acids. Germline lookup yields CDR1 WNHNN and CDR2 SYGVQD (reference sequence). CDR3 bases read: TGCGCCAGCATAAAAGGGACTAGCGGGGGCCGCTCAGCCACAGATACG. Residues: CASIKGTSGGRSATDT. The entire CDR3 protein is CASIKGTSGGRSATDTQYF.

As to this clone: The sequenced fragment ends 3 residues before the CDR3 boundary, so the rest is inferred from the germline J gene. The genes are TRBV19 and TRBJ2-3; TRBD2 matches 10 bases. CDR1 and CDR2 (germline): LNHDA, SQIVND (reference sequence). The junction had 2 bases not matched to a gene; V was cut back by 0 bases and J by 5 bases. The CDR3 length is 15 residues. The CDR3 protein is CASSIEAGGVDTQYF. The CDR3 bases that were read are TGTGCCAGTAGTATAGAAGCGGGGGGGGTAGATACG.

For this clone: The sequenced fragment ends 3 residues before the CDR3 boundary, so the rest is inferred from the germline J gene. The J gene is TRBJ1-5, the V gene TRBV2; D is possibly TRBD1 (5 bases). The germline V and J ends were trimmed by 7 bases and 6 bases, with 13 bases remaining between them. This CDR3 region has 13 residues. Germline V lookup: CDR1 SNHLY, CDR2 FYNNEI. The CDR3 DNA, read in part, is TGTGCCAGCAATTCCGGCGGGGGTCAGCCC. Protein: CASNSGGGQP. The CDR3 as a whole reads CASNSGGGQPQHF.

Regarding this clone: The read ends 3 residues before the CDR3 terminus; that terminus is restored from the germline J gene. This chain links TRBV6-1 with TRBJ2-3; tentatively, D is TRBD1 (6 bases). Germline V CDR1 and CDR2: MNHNS, SASEGT. The CDR3 has 15 amino acids. Incomplete CDR3 DNA: TGTGCCAGCAGTGAACTGCCAGGGGAGCAAGAGACG. Translated: CASSELPGEQET. The full-length CDR3 reads as CASSELPGEQETQYF.

As regards this clone: The CDR3 end is not reached by the read, which stops 3 residues before it; the germline J gene fills it in. The V gene is TRBV7-2, the J gene TRBJ2-3, with 12 nucleotides matching TRBD2. CDR1 and CDR2 from the germline V gene are SGHTA and FQGNSA. This CDR3 is 15 amino acids long. The covered CDR3 bases are TGTGCCAGCAGTAGGACTAGCGGGACACAAGAGACG. Amino acid sequence: CASSRTSGTQET. The entire CDR3 sequence reads CASSRTSGTQETQYF.

In the case of this clone: The read terminates 3 residues before the CDR3 end, so the remaining end is supplied by the germline J gene. The V and J genes are TRBV7-9 and TRBJ2-3, with 7 bases that match TRBD1. The CDR3 runs 14 residues. CDR1 and CDR2 (germline): SEHNR, FQNEAQ (reference sequence). The chain's CDR3 is CASSPMTGNQPQYF. The CDR3 DNA, read in part, is TGTGCCAGCAGCCCCATGACAGGGAATCAGCCG.

The part of the CDR3 DNA that was read is TGTGCCATCAGTGCTAGCTGGCAAGAGACC. It encodes CAISASWQET. The full CDR3 reads CAISASWQETQYF. The chain recombines TRBV10-3 with TRBJ2-5, with a possible D match to TRBD2 (5 bases). The CDR3 extends 3 residues past the end of the read, so its final part is completed from the germline J gene. Per the germline V gene, CDR1 is ENHRY and CDR2 is SYGVKD. Trimming stripped 4 bases from V and 2 bases from J, with 8 bases between. The CDR3 is made up of 13 amino acids.

As for this clone: The CDR3 end is not reached by the read, which stops 3 residues before it; the germline J gene fills it in. This chain joins TRBV5-1 and TRBJ2-3, with 11 bases matching TRBD2. CDR3 length: 17 residues. V gave up 4 bases and J gave up 2 bases; unmatched junction bases: 9. Germline values: CDR1 SGHRS, CDR2 YFSETQ. CDR3 DNA (partial): TGCGCCAGCAGCCCCCACCTAGCGGGGGGTTTCACAGATACG. This encodes CASSPHLAGGFTDT. From start to end, the CDR3 is CASSPHLAGGFTDTQYF.

To note about this clone: Read sequence stops 3 residues before the CDR3 end, and the germline J gene provides the missing end. V and J are TRBV2 and TRBJ2-2; D remains ambiguous. Germline loops: CDR1 SNHLY, CDR2 FYNNEI. CDR3 length: 12 amino acids. The CDR3 here is CATTATNEKLFF. Partial CDR3 DNA: TGTGCCACGACGGCAACTAATGAAAAG.

Notes on this clone: Germline and junction disagree at one end, which may indicate a read error. The sequenced fragment ends 3 residues before the CDR3 boundary, so the rest is inferred from the germline J gene. This CDR3 is also generated by other DNA sequences in the sample. The genes are TRBV19 and TRBJ1-3; 12 bases line up with TRBD1. The CDR3 covers 17 residues. CDR1 and CDR2 (germline): LNHDA, SQIVND (reference sequence). CDR3 sequence: CATSRFGTGGFGNTIYF. The CDR3 DNA, read in part, is TGTGCCACTTCCCGATTTGGGACAGGGGGCTTTGGAAACACT.

A word on this clone: The sequence runs out 3 residues before the end of the CDR3; the remainder is reconstructed from the germline J gene. The chain recombines TRBV7-8 with TRBJ2-5, with 9 bases lining up with TRBD1. Trimming took 5 bases from V and 4 from J; bases not matched to a gene: 8. Germline lookup yields CDR1 SGHVS and CDR2 FQNEAQ. This CDR3 has 15 residues. CDR3 amino acids: CASSPGTGQRETQYF. Partial CDR3 DNA: TGTGCCAGCAGCCCAGGGACAGGGCAGAGAGAGACC.

As concerns this clone: Sequencing ends 3 residues short of the CDR3 end; the germline J gene provides the rest. The V call is TRBV19, the J call TRBJ2-3, with D possibly TRBD1 on 7 matching bases. The V end was cut by 0 bases, the J end by 0 bases, with 16 bases between. Germline V gene data show CDR1 as LNHDA and CDR2 as SQIVND (reference sequence). CDR3 length: 18 residues. The chain's CDR3 is CASSIDPAGGLSTDTQYF. Partial CDR3 DNA: TGTGCCAGTAGTATAGATCCGGCAGGGGGACTTAGCACAGATACG.